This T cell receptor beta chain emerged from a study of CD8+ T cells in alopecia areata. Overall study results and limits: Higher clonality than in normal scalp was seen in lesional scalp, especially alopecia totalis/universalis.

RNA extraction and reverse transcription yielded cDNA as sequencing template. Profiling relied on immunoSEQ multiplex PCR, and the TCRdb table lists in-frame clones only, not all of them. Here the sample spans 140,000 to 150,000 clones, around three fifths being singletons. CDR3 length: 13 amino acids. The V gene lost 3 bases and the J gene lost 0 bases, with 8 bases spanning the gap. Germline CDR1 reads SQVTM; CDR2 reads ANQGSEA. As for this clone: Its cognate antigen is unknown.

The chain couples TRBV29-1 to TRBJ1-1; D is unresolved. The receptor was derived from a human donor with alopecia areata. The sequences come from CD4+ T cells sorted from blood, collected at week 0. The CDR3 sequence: CSVEKQMNTEAFF. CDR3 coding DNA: TGCAGCGTTGAGAAACAGATGAACACTGAAGCTTTCTTT.